The 4 T cell receptor beta chains listed next were all sequenced from one sample in a study of OX40 agonist ivuxolimab in advanced cancers. Only in-frame clones appear in the TCRdb table, and some are missing; sequencing was by immunoSEQ multiplex PCR. The sample lists 26,000 or so clones; about four fifths were seen once. The source material was CD4+ or CD8+ T cells sorted from blood, sampled in a trial of the OX40 agonist ivuxolimab. The receptors were gathered from an adult with an advanced solid tumor such as melanoma, head and neck, liver or kidney cancer.

CDR3: CASSYPSFQGGTEAFF. The CDR3 nucleotides are TGTGCCAGCAGTTACCCATCGTTCCAGGGGGGCACTGAAGCTTTCTTT. The chain recombines TRBV6-6 with TRBJ1-1; 7 nucleotides agree with TRBD1. Losses at the gene ends were 2 bases for V and 4 bases for J; bases not matched to a gene: 10. Germline CDR1 is MNHNY and CDR2 is SVGAGI (reference sequence). The CDR3 runs to 16 residues.

The rearrangement uses TRBV21-1 and TRBJ2-1; no check of the table's D call, TRBD2, against the DNA was made. TRBV21-1 is deemed a pseudogene. CDR3 size: 12 residues. The CDR3 protein is CASSVRGGEQFF. Written as DNA, the CDR3 is TGTGCCAGCAGCGTCAGGGGAGGGGAGCAGTTCTTC.

The V gene is TRBV6-1, the J gene TRBJ1-5; the match to TRBD1 covers 7 bases. The V segment lost 6 bases and the J segment 0 bases; nucleotides outside the gene matches: 2. The CDR3 is 14 amino acids. Per germline, CDR1 MNHNS and CDR2 SASEGT. This CDR3 reads CASRQGSSNQPQHF. The CDR3 DNA sequence: TGTGCCAGCAGACAGGGGTCTAGCAATCAGCCCCAGCATTTT.

This clone was observed a few times. The rearrangement uses TRBV4-3 and TRBJ2-1; TRBD2 matches 8 bases. Losses at the gene ends were 4 bases for V and 1 base for J; bases not matched to a gene: 3. In germline, CDR1 is LGHNA, CDR2 YSLEER. The CDR3 is 15 residues long. CDR3 loop: CASSLRLASYNEQFF. The CDR3 coding sequence is TGCGCCAGCAGCCTGCGACTAGCGTCCTACAATGAGCAGTTCTTC.